This T cell receptor (beta chain) emerged from a study of blood T cell repertoires in COVID-19. The CDR3 sequence is 13 residues long. Per germline, CDR1 SGHDT and CDR2 YYEEEE. Trimming removed 0 bases at V and 5 bases at J, with 8 bases between. Data came from immunoSEQ multiplex PCR; TCRdb stores just in-frame clones and leaves some out. The profile shows roughly 120,000 clones, over 65% of them singletons. This clone was detected once. This sequence joins TRBV5-6 and TRBJ2-5; D is ambiguous. Input material: peripheral blood. This receptor was obtained from a man in his sixties or seventies with acute or convalescent COVID-19. The CDR3 nucleotides read TGTGCCAGCAGCTTGGGCTGGGCTGAGACCCAGTACTTC. Translating gives CASSLGWAETQYF.